This T cell receptor beta chain appears in the sequencing data of a study of CD8 T cells in Susac syndrome. Study-level findings and limits: The CD4+ T cell repertoires from Susac syndrome exhibited no clonal expansion.

The germline CDR1 and CDR2 sequences are DFQATT and SNEGSKA (reference sequence). Deletions cut 0 bases from V and 0 bases from J, with 15 bases between. The CDR3 has 18 amino acids. Random hexamers primed reverse transcription of about 0.5 to 1 ug RNA. The authors amplified TCR beta CDR3 across 54 Vbeta and 13 Jbeta using immunoSEQ multiplex PCR. TCRdb re-called the immunoSEQ multiplex PCR reads through MiXCR, storing one row per CDR3 protein. Of approximately 210,000 distinct CDR3 sequences listed, about 94% are singletons. As for this clonotype: Its cognate antigen is unknown.

TCR beta from blood CD8+ and CD4+ T cells was sequenced. Purification of the CD8+ and CD4+ T cells relied on negative isolation, and TEMRA cells underwent FACS enrichment. This sequence originates from a human donor with Susac syndrome. The chain recombines TRBV20-1 with TRBJ1-6, with D possibly matching TRBD1 (5 bases). The sample consisted of CD4+ T cells from PBMCs. This CDR3 is CSARDGAGSSSYNSPLHF. The CDR3 nucleotides read TGCAGTGCTAGAGATGGGGCAGGGTCTAGCTCCTATAATTCACCCCTCCACTTT.